The rows below give T cell receptor beta chains drawn from one sample of a study of cytomegalovirus exposure and HLA in healthy donors. This table comes from immunoSEQ multiplex PCR, and its TCRdb copy is limited to in-frame clones, with some not included. Of 150,000 to 250,000 clones in the sample, about four fifths were seen once. Source material: PBMCs. These TCRs come from a girl aged 5-17 years in good health and CMV-seropositive. CDR3s include the opening cysteine and the closing phenylalanine or tryptophan. A D gene is named only where the DNA matches it firmly. Where a row states a size, it is once, few, many or the class of an expanded clone; other rows omit it.

TRBJ2-1	TRBV15	TRBD2	.	CATSRDPRLAVYNEQFF	TGTGCCACCAGCAGAGACCCCCGCCTAGCGGTCTACAATGAGCAGTTCTTC
TRBJ1-1	TRBV30	.	.	CAWSQGNTEAFF	TGTGCCTGGAGTCAGGGGAACACTGAAGCTTTCTTT
TRBJ2-7	TRBV2	TRBD2	.	CASGGTGTIRTYEQYF	TGTGCCAGCGGAGGCACCGGGACTATTCGTACCTACGAGCAGTACTTC
TRBJ1-1	TRBV7-2	.	.	CASTSGGPWNTEAFF	TGTGCCAGCACCTCAGGAGGGCCCTGGAACACTGAAGCTTTCTTT
TRBJ2-5	TRBV7-2	TRBD2	.	CASSSSGGAGETQYF	TGTGCCAGCAGCTCTAGCGGGGGGGCCGGAGAGACCCAGTACTTC
TRBJ2-1	TRBV7-2	.	.	CASSWAGPDEQFF	TGTGCCAGCAGCTGGGCGGGACCCGATGAGCAGTTCTTC
TRBJ2-1	TRBV11-3	.	.	CASRLTYETSYNEQFF	TGTGCCAGCAGATTAACTTATGAAACCTCCTACAATGAGCAGTTCTTC
TRBJ1-1	TRBV5-6	TRBD1	few	CASSYLDRDNTEAFF	TGTGCCAGCAGCTATTTAGACAGGGACAACACTGAAGCTTTCTTT
TRBJ1-2	TRBV6-1	.	.	CASSEVGEGRHYGYTF	TGTGCCAGCAGTGAAGTGGGCGAGGGTCGCCACTATGGCTACACCTTC
TRBJ2-5	TRBV6-1	TRBD2	.	CASSELGLSGGTKETQYF	TGTGCCAGCAGTGAATTGGGGTTGAGCGGGGGGACGAAAGAGACCCAGTACTTC
TRBJ1-5	TRBV20-1	.	.	CSAKIFGAQHF	TGCAGTGCTAAAATTTTCGGGGCCCAGCATTTT
TRBJ1-5	TRBV19	TRBD1	medium-sized	CASSISGGLYQPQHF	TGTGCCAGTAGTATCTCAGGGGGTTTGTATCAGCCCCAGCATTTT
TRBJ2-1	TRBV27	TRBD2	.	CASSFPSEGYGGAYNEQFF	TGTGCCAGCAGTTTCCCCAGTGAGGGATACGGGGGGGCCTACAATGAGCAGTTCTTC
TRBJ2-3	TRBV4-1	TRBD1	.	CASSTTGVIADTQYF	TGCGCCAGCAGCACGACAGGGGTTATAGCAGATACGCAGTATTTT
TRBJ1-5	TRBV7-2	.	once	CASSLERGANQPQHF	TGTGCCAGCAGCTTAGAGCGGGGGGCTAATCAGCCCCAGCATTTT
TRBJ1-5	TRBV27	.	few	CASSLRTPYSNQPQHF	TGTGCCAGCAGTCTCCGGACACCGTATAGCAATCAGCCCCAGCATTTT